Presented here are 30 T cell receptor beta chains from one specimen sequenced in a study of T cell clones after liver transplantation. TCRdb keeps only in-frame clones here, not all; method: immunoSEQ multiplex PCR. The sample yields nearly 55,000 clones, 65% to 85% seen once. Sequenced here: CD4+ T cells from blood, sampled before liver transplant. These receptors came from a human donor who received a liver transplant.

This clone is a singleton in its sample. The rearrangement uses TRBV4-3 and TRBJ2-3; the D gene is possibly TRBD2 (5 bases). This CDR3 is 14 amino acids long. In germline, CDR1 is LGHNA, CDR2 YSLEER. V lost 3 bases to trimming and J lost 2 bases, with 9 bases between them. In nucleotides, the CDR3 is TGCGCCAGCAGCCAGGAGGTGGCCACAGATACGCAGTATTTT. Its translation is CASSQEVATDTQYF.

This chain links TRBV5-1 with TRBJ2-3; no clear D. Germline V gene lookup returns CDR1 SGHRS and CDR2 YFSETQ. The V gene lost 5 bases and the J gene lost 2 bases, with 12 bases spanning the gap. The CDR3 loop spans 14 amino acids. The CDR3 DNA follows: TGCGCCAGCAGGTTGAGCAGTAACACAGATACGCAGTATTTT. Its protein product is CASRLSSNTDTQYF.

V is TRBV7-2 and J is TRBJ1-3; 12 bases are shared with TRBD1. This CDR3 contains 16 residues. V shed 3 bases and J 4 bases; nucleotides not matched to a gene: 4. CDR1 and CDR2 from the germline V gene are SGHTA and FQGNSA. This chain's CDR3 is CASSLGQGAAGNTIYF. CDR3 sequence (DNA): TGTGCCAGCAGCTTGGGACAGGGGGCAGCGGGAAACACCATATATTTT.

This clone was seen only a few times. The rearrangement joins TRBV5-1 to TRBJ2-5; TRBD1 aligns across 9 bases. CDR1 and CDR2 from the germline V gene are SGHRS and YFSETQ. V was clipped by 0 bases and J by 4 bases; unmatched bases: 4. This CDR3 contains 15 residues. The CDR3 here is CASSLEATGGETQYF. CDR3 DNA sequence: TGCGCCAGCAGCTTGGAAGCGACAGGGGGAGAGACCCAGTACTTC.

The chain uses TRBV15 and TRBJ2-2, with 9 positions matching TRBD1. This CDR3 spans 16 amino acids. Trimming took 0 bases from V and 3 from J; bases not matched to a gene: 2. CDR1 LNHNV and CDR2 YYDKDF come from the germline V gene (reference sequence). CDR3 coding DNA: TGTGCCACCAGCAGAGATCGGACAGGGGACACCGGGGAGCTGTTTTTT. As protein: CATSRDRTGDTGELFF.

This chain connects TRBV4-3 to TRBJ1-1; D not certain. Per germline, CDR1 LGHNA and CDR2 YSLEER. The V end was cut by 1 base, the J end by 4 bases, with 10 bases between. The CDR3 consists of 14 residues. CDR3 sequence (DNA): TGCGCCAGCAGCCAAGTGGGTGCGGTCACTGAAGCTTTCTTT. Its translation is CASSQVGAVTEAFF.

This sequence joins TRBV5-1 and TRBJ2-1; possibly TRBD2 for D (5 bases). There are 15 residues in the CDR3. V lost 0 bases to trimming and J lost 7 bases, with 14 bases between them. Per germline, CDR1 SGHRS and CDR2 YFSETQ. This CDR3 is CASSLDGVSRNEQFF. Written as DNA, the CDR3 is TGCGCCAGCAGCTTGGACGGGGTCAGTAGAAATGAGCAGTTCTTC.

In its sample, this clone was seen a few times. The chain carries TRBV19 and TRBJ1-3, with 7 bases lining up with TRBD1. Trimming at V came to 5 bases and at J to 4 bases, leaving 8 bases not matched to a gene. CDR3 size: 15 residues. Germline CDR1 is LNHDA and CDR2 is SQIVND (reference sequence). CDR3 sequence (DNA): TGTGCCAGTAGTCGACGGACAGGACACGGAAACACCATATATTTT. This translates into CASSRRTGHGNTIYF.

The chain carries TRBV30 and TRBJ2-5; D ambiguous. This CDR3 is built from 14 residues. Germline-derived CDR1 and CDR2 are GTSNPN and SVGIG (reference sequence). The V end lost 0 bases, the J end lost 0 bases, and 8 bases lay between the germline ends. This chain's CDR3 is CAWSVGQYQETQYF. The CDR3 DNA is TGTGCCTGGAGTGTGGGCCAGTACCAAGAGACCCAGTACTTC.

This sequence joins TRBV2 and TRBJ1-6, with unresolved D. Trimming pared 8 bases from V and 7 bases from J, leaving 21 bases between. There are 16 residues in the CDR3. Germline loops: CDR1 SNHLY, CDR2 FYNNEI. The CDR3 sequence: CASLAGGGPFNSPLHF. For the CDR3, the DNA is TGTGCCAGCCTCGCGGGCGGCGGGCCCTTCAATTCACCCCTCCACTTT.

Within the sample, this clone is medium-sized. V and J are TRBV7-7 and TRBJ2-3, with D unresolved. CDR1 is SSHAT and CDR2 is FNYEAQ in the germline V gene (reference sequence). V was shortened by 1 base and J by 3 bases, with 8 bases between the two germline ends. This CDR3 is built from 14 residues. CDR3 in amino acids: CASSLGQATDTQYF. CDR3 bases: TGTGCCAGCAGCTTAGGGCAGGCAACAGATACGCAGTATTTT.

The genes are TRBV6-5 and TRBJ2-2; D gene uncertain. Between the trimmed V and J ends, which lost 8 bases and 0 bases, there was a span of 10 bases. The CDR3 sequence is 14 residues long. Germline V CDR1 and CDR2: MNHEY, SVGAGI. CDR3 in amino acids: CASGGRTNTGELFF. The DNA of the CDR3 is TGTGCCAGCGGTGGACGGACGAACACCGGGGAGCTGTTTTTT.

The chain recombines TRBV2 with TRBJ2-3, with 8 bases aligning to TRBD2. The CDR3 totals 16 residues. Trimming cost V 6 bases and J 4 bases; bases outside gene matches: 12. Germline CDR1 reads SNHLY; CDR2 reads FYNNEI. The CDR3 DNA reads as TGTGCCAGCAGGTCCCACGGCGGGGGGAGAGCAGATACGCAGTATTTT. This translates into CASRSHGGGRADTQYF.

The chain couples TRBV5-1 to TRBJ1-1, with D perhaps matching TRBD1 (6 bases). The CDR3 consists of 14 residues. V was clipped by 0 bases and J by 5 bases, with 11 bases between them. Germline lookup yields CDR1 SGHRS and CDR2 YFSETQ. The CDR3 DNA is TGCGCCAGCAGCTTGGGACAGGTGGGGACTGAAGCTTTCTTT. Its protein product is CASSLGQVGTEAFF.

This clone was observed a single time. The chain links TRBV7-8 to TRBJ2-1; possible D gene TRBD2, 6 bases. Germline V gene sequence: CDR1 SGHVS, CDR2 FQNEAQ. V was shortened by 4 bases and J by 4 bases, with 17 bases between the two germline ends. This CDR3 is built from 16 residues. The CDR3 nucleotides are TGTGCCAGCAGCTCCAGATTATCCGGGGGATACAATGAGCAGTTCTTC. Its translation: CASSSRLSGGYNEQFF.

The chain has TRBV7-6 and TRBJ2-5; the match to TRBD2 covers 9 bases. The V and J ends lost 5 bases and 4 bases, in that order; junction bases with no gene match: 5. The CDR3 runs to 14 residues. In germline, CDR1 is SGHVS, CDR2 FNYEAQ. The CDR3 here is CASSISGGRETQYF. The CDR3 nucleotides read TGTGCCAGCAGCATCAGCGGGGGGCGAGAGACCCAGTACTTC.

V usage is TRBV5-1 and J usage is TRBJ2-1; 8 nucleotides line up with TRBD2. CDR3 length: 14 amino acids. Germline CDR1 reads SGHRS; CDR2 reads YFSETQ. Losses at the gene ends were 0 bases for V and 7 bases for J; bases not matched to a gene: 3. For the CDR3, the DNA is TGCGCCAGCAGCTTGGGAGGGACTAGAAATGAGCAGTTCTTC. The encoded protein is CASSLGGTRNEQFF.

This chain links TRBV7-2 with TRBJ2-7, with 12 nucleotides matching TRBD2. The ends lost 5 bases at V and 6 bases at J; junction bases unmatched: 8. This CDR3 region has 15 residues. The germline gives CDR1 SGHTA, CDR2 FQGNSA. The CDR3 nucleotides read TGTGCCAGCAGCCCGTTGACTAGCGGGAGTGTCGAGCAGTACTTC. It encodes CASSPLTSGSVEQYF.

Worth noting for this clone: The same CDR3 is also encoded by other DNA sequences in this sample. CDR3 amino acids: CASSLGGSGNTIYF. DNA for the CDR3: TGTGCCAGCAGCTTGGGAGGCTCTGGAAACACCATATATTTT. The chain couples TRBV5-4 to TRBJ1-3; D is unresolved. CDR1 is SGHNT and CDR2 is YYREEE in the germline V gene (reference sequence). The CDR3 totals 14 residues. Trimming pared 0 bases from V and 0 bases from J, leaving 4 bases between.

The CDR3, as DNA: TGTGCCAGCAGCGTCGACGGAATGAATCAGCCCCAGCATTTT. Residues: CASSVDGMNQPQHF. The chain employs TRBV6-1 and TRBJ1-5; D uncertain. V lost 6 bases and J 4 bases, leaving 13 bases between the germline ends. CDR3 length equals 14 residues. Per germline, CDR1 MNHNS and CDR2 SASEGT.

The genes are TRBV5-1 and TRBJ1-2; a possible D gene is TRBD1 (5 bases). Germline V gene lookup returns CDR1 SGHRS and CDR2 YFSETQ. CDR3 length equals 14 residues. Trimming removed 5 bases from V and 3 bases from J, with 14 bases in between. The chain's CDR3 is CASRGEGQDYGYTF. In nucleotides, the CDR3 is TGCGCCAGCAGGGGCGAGGGGCAGGACTATGGCTACACCTTC.

CDR3 sequence (DNA): TGTGCCACACAAATATCCGGGACAGACAACACCGGGGAGCTGTTTTTT. It encodes CATQISGTDNTGELFF. The chain uses TRBV10-3 and TRBJ2-2; 7 positions match TRBD1. The CDR3 contains 16 residues. CDR1 is ENHRY, CDR2 SYGVKD, per germline. Trimming removed 10 bases from V and 2 bases from J; junction bases left unmatched: 13.

This clone was seen more than once but under ten times. The V gene is TRBV27, the J gene TRBJ1-2; D is unclear. Germline V gives CDR1 MNHEY, CDR2 SMNVEV (reference sequence). Trimming shortened V by 0 bases and J by 2 bases, and 10 bases separated the two germline ends. The length of the CDR3 is 15 residues. The DNA of the CDR3 is TGTGCCAGCAGTTTATCTCACGGCACAAACTATGGCTACACCTTC. It translates to CASSLSHGTNYGYTF.

Here the CDR3 reads CASSYTGDTEAFF. The CDR3, as DNA: TGTGCCAGCAGTTATACGGGGGACACTGAAGCTTTCTTT. This chain joins TRBV5-4 and TRBJ1-1, with a possible D match to TRBD1 (5 bases). CDR1 is SGHNT, CDR2 YYREEE, per germline (reference sequence). The CDR3 is 13 residues long. V shed 5 bases and J shed 3 bases, with 11 bases lying between them.

The chain has TRBV4-3 and TRBJ1-1; D possibly corresponds to TRBD1 (6 bases). Trimming pared 3 bases from V and 8 bases from J, leaving 16 bases between. The germline V gene encodes CDR1 LGHNA and CDR2 YSLEER. The length of the CDR3 is 14 residues. The CDR3 bases are TGCGCCAGCAGCCATGGACAGAGCCCCCTGGAAGCTTTCTTT. Its translation: CASSHGQSPLEAFF.

The chain joins TRBV7-2 to TRBJ1-2, with D maybe TRBD1 (5 bases). This CDR3 spans 14 amino acids. V was shortened by 1 base and J by 8 bases, with 14 bases between the two germline ends. Per the germline V gene, CDR1 is SGHTA and CDR2 is FQGNSA. Here the CDR3 DNA reads TGTGCCAGCAGCTTAGGCCAGGGTGAAGGAGGCTACACCTTC. This sequence encodes CASSLGQGEGGYTF.

J is TRBJ2-1 and V is TRBV30; D not resolved. V was pared by 4 bases and J by 0 bases, with 19 bases between. The CDR3 is 17 residues long. The V gene's germline CDR1 is GTSNPN and CDR2 SVGIG (reference sequence). The CDR3 DNA is TGTGCCTGGACCCGGAAGTTCTACGTCTCCTCCTACAATGAGCAGTTCTTC. Translated, it gives CAWTRKFYVSSYNEQFF.

J is TRBJ2-3 and V is TRBV10-1; TRBD2 matches 9 bases. CDR1 and CDR2 from the germline V gene are WNHNN and SYGVQD (reference sequence). J was trimmed by 4 bases and V by 4 bases; bases with no gene match: 6. This CDR3 is 15 amino acids long. The CDR3 region is CASSAGTSIADTQYF. The CDR3 DNA is TGCGCCAGCAGTGCCGGGACTAGCATCGCAGATACGCAGTATTTT.

The rearrangement uses TRBV4-3 and TRBJ2-1; the D is unclear. Per germline, CDR1 LGHNA and CDR2 YSLEER. V dropped 1 base and J dropped 4 bases, with 5 bases sitting between them. The CDR3 spans 13 residues. The CDR3 DNA reads TGCGCCAGCAGCCAAGGGGCTTACAATGAGCAGTTCTTC. Translated: CASSQGAYNEQFF.

In DNA, the CDR3 is TGCGCCAGCAGCTCCGGGACTAGCGGGGCGAGCACTACGCAGTATTTT. Translated, it gives CASSSGTSGASTTQYF. The genes are TRBV5-1 and TRBJ2-3, with 13 bases fitting TRBD2. The CDR3 runs to 16 residues. V trimming: 3 bases; J trimming: 8 bases; junction bases outside the gene matches: 9. Germline V gene lookup returns CDR1 SGHRS and CDR2 YFSETQ.